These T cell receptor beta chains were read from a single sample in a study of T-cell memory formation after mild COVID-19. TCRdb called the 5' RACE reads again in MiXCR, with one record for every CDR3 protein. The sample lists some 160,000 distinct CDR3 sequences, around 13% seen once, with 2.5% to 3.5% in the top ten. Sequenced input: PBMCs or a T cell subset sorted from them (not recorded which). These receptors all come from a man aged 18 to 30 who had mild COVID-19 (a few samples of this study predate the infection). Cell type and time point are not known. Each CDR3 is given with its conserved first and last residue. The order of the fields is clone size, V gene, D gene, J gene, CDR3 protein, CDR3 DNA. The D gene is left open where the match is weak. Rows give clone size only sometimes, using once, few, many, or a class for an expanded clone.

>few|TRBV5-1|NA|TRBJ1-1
CASSFGDGYTEAFF
TGCGCCAGCAGCTTCGGAGACGGATACACTGAAGCTTTCTTT
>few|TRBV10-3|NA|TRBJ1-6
CAISEGQIYNSPLHF
TGTGCCATCAGTGAGGGACAGATCTATAATTCACCCCTCCACTTT
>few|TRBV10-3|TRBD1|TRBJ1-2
CAISEAGTGSYGYTF
TGTGCCATCAGTGAAGCAGGGACAGGATCCTATGGCTACACCTTC
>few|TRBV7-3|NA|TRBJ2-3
CASSPGPYTDTQYF
TGTGCCAGCAGCCCGGGGCCCTACACAGATACGCAGTATTTT
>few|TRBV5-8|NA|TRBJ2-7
CASRYSISSWDF
TGTGCCAGCAGATACTCAATCTCTAGCTGGGACTTC
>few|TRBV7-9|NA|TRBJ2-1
CASSLGGGGTYNEQFF
TGTGCCAGCAGCTTAGGAGGGGGGGGAACCTACAATGAGCAGTTCTTC
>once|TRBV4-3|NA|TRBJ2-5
CASSQVGREATQYF
TGCGCCAGCAGCCAAGTCGGTAGAGAGGCGACCCAGTACTTC
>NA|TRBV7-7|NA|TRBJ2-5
CASSLGGTHQETQYF
TGTGCTAGCAGCTTAGGGGGGACCCACCAAGAGACCCAGTACTTC
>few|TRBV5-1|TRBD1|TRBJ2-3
CASRGQGMSTDTQYF
TGCGCCAGCCGAGGACAGGGAATGAGCACAGATACGCAGTATTTT
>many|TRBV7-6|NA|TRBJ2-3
CASSFQGTQYF
TGTGCCAGCAGCTTCCAGGGGACGCAGTATTTT
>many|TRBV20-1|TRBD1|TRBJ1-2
CSASTQTGAYGYTF
TGCAGTGCTTCCACCCAAACAGGGGCCTATGGCTACACCTTC
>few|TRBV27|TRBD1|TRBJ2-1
CASRQGARGEQFF
TGTGCCAGCAGACAGGGGGCGCGGGGTGAGCAGTTCTTC
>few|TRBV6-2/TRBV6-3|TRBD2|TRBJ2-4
CASHLAGVPKNIQYF
TGTGCCAGTCACCTAGCGGGGGTGCCCAAAAACATTCAGTACTTC
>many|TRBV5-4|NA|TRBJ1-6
CASSSQVGHSPLHF
TGTGCCAGCAGTTCTCAGGTGGGACATTCACCCCTCCACTTT
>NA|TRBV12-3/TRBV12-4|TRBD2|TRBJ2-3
CASRTSGGPTDTQYF
TGTGCCAGCAGAACTAGCGGGGGACCCACAGATACGCAGTATTTT
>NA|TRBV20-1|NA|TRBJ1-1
CSARRPTDTEAFF
TGCAGTGCTCGTAGACCGACTGACACTGAAGCTTTCTTT
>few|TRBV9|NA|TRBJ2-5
CASSVFGRDETQYF
TGTGCCAGCAGCGTATTTGGCAGGGATGAGACCCAGTACTTC
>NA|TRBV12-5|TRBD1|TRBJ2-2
CASGSRQGSAGELFF
TGTGCTAGTGGTTCCAGACAGGGCAGCGCCGGGGAGCTGTTTTTT
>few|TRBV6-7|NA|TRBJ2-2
CAGHRTGELFF
TGTGCCGGCCACCGGACCGGGGAGCTGTTTTTT
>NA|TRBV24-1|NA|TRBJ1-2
CATRMDGSQGYGYTF
TGTGCCACCAGGATGGACGGGAGCCAGGGCTATGGCTACACCTTC
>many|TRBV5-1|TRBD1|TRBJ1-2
CASSGQGDGYTF
TGCGCCAGCAGCGGACAGGGGGACGGCTACACCTTC
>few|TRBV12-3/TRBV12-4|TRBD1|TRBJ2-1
CASSYGQVIYNEQFF
TGTGCCAGCAGTTACGGACAGGTGATCTACAATGAGCAGTTCTTC
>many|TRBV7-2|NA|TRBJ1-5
CASSILNQPQHF
TGTGCCAGCAGCATTCTAAATCAGCCCCAGCATTTT
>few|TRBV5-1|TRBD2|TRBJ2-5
CASSLGGGVQETQYF
TGCGCCAGCAGCTTGGGCGGGGGGGTACAAGAGACCCAGTACTTC
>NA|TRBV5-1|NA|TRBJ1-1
CASRGPTGTTEAFF
TGCGCCAGCAGAGGACCGACGGGAACCACTGAAGCTTTCTTT
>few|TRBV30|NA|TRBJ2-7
CAWRESSYEQYF
TGTGCCTGGAGAGAGAGCTCCTACGAGCAGTACTTC
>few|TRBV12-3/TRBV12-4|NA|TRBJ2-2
CASSPPRTVTGELFF
TGTGCCAGCAGTCCCCCCCGGACAGTCACCGGGGAGCTGTTTTTT
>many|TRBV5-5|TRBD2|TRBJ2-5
CASSFRTSVETQYF
TGTGCCAGCAGCTTTAGGACTAGCGTGGAGACCCAGTACTTC
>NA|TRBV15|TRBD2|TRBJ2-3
CATSRGGTSGGTDTQYF
TGTGCCACCAGCAGGGGCGGGACTAGCGGGGGCACAGATACGCAGTATTTT
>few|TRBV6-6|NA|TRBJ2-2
CASIGPYTGELFF
TGTGCCAGTATCGGGCCCTACACCGGGGAGCTGTTTTTT
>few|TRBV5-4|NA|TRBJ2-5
CASSLDTNQETQYF
TGTGCCAGCAGCTTGGACACTAACCAAGAGACCCAGTACTTC
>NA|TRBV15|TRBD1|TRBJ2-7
CATSGPNRGGYEQYF
TGTGCCACCAGCGGGCCCAACAGGGGTGGCTACGAGCAGTACTTC
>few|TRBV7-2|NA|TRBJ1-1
CASSFSGMNTEAFF
TGTGCCAGCAGCTTCTCAGGGATGAACACTGAAGCTTTCTTT
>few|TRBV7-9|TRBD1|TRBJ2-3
CASSRDRVADTQYF
TGTGCCAGCAGCCGGGACAGGGTGGCAGATACGCAGTATTTT
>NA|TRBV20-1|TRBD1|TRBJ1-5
CSATQGWDQPQHF
TGCAGTGCTACACAGGGGTGGGATCAGCCCCAGCATTTT
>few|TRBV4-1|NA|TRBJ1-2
CASSQDVGGTGGYTF
TGCGCCAGCAGCCAAGACGTCGGGGGCACTGGGGGCTACACCTTC
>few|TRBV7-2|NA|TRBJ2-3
CASSLDGVTDTQYF
TGTGCCAGCAGCTTAGACGGGGTCACAGATACGCAGTATTTT
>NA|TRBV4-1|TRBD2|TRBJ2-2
CASSQGTSYFSNTGELFF
TGCGCCAGCAGCCAAGGGACTAGTTATTTTTCGAACACCGGGGAGCTGTTTTTT
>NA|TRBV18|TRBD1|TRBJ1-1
CASRPVTGARGAFF
TGTGCCAGCCGTCCCGTAACAGGGGCCCGGGGAGCTTTCTTT
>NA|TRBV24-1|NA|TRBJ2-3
CATSDRGTVTDTQYF
TGTGCCACCAGTGACCGGGGGACTGTCACAGATACGCAGTATTTT